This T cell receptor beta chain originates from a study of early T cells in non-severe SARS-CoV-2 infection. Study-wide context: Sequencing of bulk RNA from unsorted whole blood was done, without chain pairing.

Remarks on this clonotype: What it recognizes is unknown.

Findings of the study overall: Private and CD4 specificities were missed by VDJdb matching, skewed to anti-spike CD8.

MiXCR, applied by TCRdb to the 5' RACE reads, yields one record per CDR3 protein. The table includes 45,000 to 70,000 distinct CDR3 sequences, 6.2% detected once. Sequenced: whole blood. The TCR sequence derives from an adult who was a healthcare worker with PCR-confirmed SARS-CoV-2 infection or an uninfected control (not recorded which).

DNA of the CDR3: TGTGCCAGCAGCAAGACGACAGGGCTGGTCGCAGATACGCAGTATTTT. Translated: CASSKTTGLVADTQYF. The chain is built from TRBV7-8 and TRBJ2-3; 7 bases match TRBD1. V lost 5 bases to trimming and J lost 4 bases; unmatched junction nucleotides: 12. Per the germline V gene, CDR1 is SGHVS and CDR2 is FQNEAQ. This CDR3 comprises 16 residues.